The entry that follows covers one T cell receptor (beta chain) sequence. Its matching antigen is unknown. This entry belongs to a study of T cell responses to AZD1222 COVID-19 vaccine. Measured with immunoSEQ multiplex PCR; TCRdb has only the in-frame clones, and not every one. The repertoire holds about 150,000 clones, with around 89% as singletons. Study results and caveats: In a largely white British group with more females than males, clonal diversity was possibly underestimated.

The CDR3 runs to 13 residues. Germline values: CDR1 SQVTM, CDR2 ANQGSEA. V was pared by 4 bases and J by 2 bases, with 11 bases between. The chain is built from TRBV29-1 and TRBJ1-1; D gene ambiguous. The sequence was collected from an adult in good health. The sample was peripheral blood, taken on day 0 of AZD1222 vaccination. CDR3 sequence reads: CSVVGPDNTEAFF. The DNA of the CDR3 is TGCAGCGTTGTTGGTCCAGACAACACTGAAGCTTTCTTT.